Listed here is a single TCR beta chain. Its antigen is currently not known. One base away there is no much larger clone; base qualities are not given. This sample stems from a study of T cell responses to AZD1222 COVID-19 vaccine (dated by TCRdb to 2020 to 2023). The study in broad terms: TCR sequencing covered more than 230 trial participants: 200 to 220 given two doses of AZD1222 and approximately 26 given two doses of MenACWY control vaccine. Trial participants were enrolled into age subgroups of 18-55, 56-69 and 70-plus years, which contained roughly 140, 27 and 60 TCR-sequenced participants, respectively.

In the paper's terms, the time point label means: baseline before first vaccination. The treatment or condition label for this specimen denotes: meningococcal conjugate vaccine given as trial control. The vaccinee samples were drawn from two UK trials, COV001 and COV002, one of which was a single-blind randomized controlled phase 2/3 trial testing AZD1222 (ChAdOx1 nCoV-19) in healthy adults. Trial participant PBMC samples were collected at day 0 and day 28 after the second dose for TCRbeta chain sequencing. What the study reported, not specific to this receptor: In the small 56-69-year group, the increase in depth fell short of significance, most likely because of low power. Epitopes outside the regions mutated in the B.1.351 and B.1.1.7 variants were reportedly recognized by nearly half of the unique spike-specific TCRs. Most participants were white British and females outnumbered males, and the authors suggested that clonal diversity may have been underestimated. The vaccine-associated CD4 TCRs covered the entire spike protein, and the dominant responses fell in regions 160-218 and 743-854. Conclusions about previously exposed vaccinees were limited because only six AZD1222 recipients were SARS-CoV-2 seropositive at baseline. After two AZD1222 doses, spike-specific TCR breadth and depth were significantly higher than at day 0 and than in MenACWY recipients. No day 14 peak-response samples were available, so repertoires were characterized only after the peak T cell response.

Sequences LNHDA (CDR1) and SQIVND (CDR2) are obtained from the germline V gene (reference sequence). Spanning cysteine to phenylalanine, the CDR3 consists of 14 amino acids. The entry retains the CDR3 DNA only, 42 bases that are in frame from base 1. Deletion took 1 base off V and 6 bases off J, with a span of 10 bases between the germline ends. The CDR3 regions of human TCRbeta chains were analyzed by immunosequencing. Per the source publication's procedure: Repertoire TCRs were checked for matches against a reference library of SARS-CoV-2-specific TCRs that had been generated using the MIRA antigen-specificity platform. Breadth was defined as the fraction of unique TCRs that were SARS-CoV-2-associated. Depth was defined as the fraction of total T cells that were SARS-CoV-2-associated. Using the MIRA data, every spike-specific TCR was mapped to the spike region that the TCR reacted to and assigned to either a CD4 or a CD8 class. Log10-transformed breadth and depth values were compared by one-way ANOVA with Sidak's multiple comparisons tests. As stored in TCRdb, this immuneACCESS dataset retains in-frame rearrangements with V and J assigned. A fraction of the clones does not appear; measured against another copy, unresolved V genes explain less than half of the discrepancy, and the remainder lacks a known reason. V, J and clone size reflect that table, while D and trimming were determined from the DNA. The sample table records over 100,000 clones; roughly 86% of these occur just once. The top ten constitute roughly 13% of the sample.

Sequenced here: peripheral blood, sampled on day 0 of MenACWY control vaccination. This receptor was obtained from an adult in good health. The chain couples TRBV19 to TRBJ2-1; a tentative D call is TRBD1 (6 bases match). In nucleotides, the sequence is TGTGCCAGTAGTATAGGGGGCAGGGGCAATGAGCAGTTCTTC. Its amino acids are CASSIGGRGNEQFF.